This T cell receptor beta chain was found in a study of T cell repertoires in cytomegalovirus infection (dated by TCRdb to 2018 to 2020). For context, the study as a whole: Peptide stimulations targeted recently identified HLA-C-restricted CMV epitopes, whose presentation resists viral immunomodulation, together with well-studied HLA-B-restricted epitopes. Because public TCR beta signatures pointed to carriage of CMV infection together with the matching HLA type, the HLA type of each donor mattered for the analysis. Study-wide findings and limitations: In both this cohort and an independent cohort of several hundred donors, the cumulative frequency of public TCR beta family members distinguished carriers of CMV infection plus the relevant HLA type. The ex vivo response was dominated by HLA-C-restricted CMV-specific TCR beta clonotypes, which also provided the single most frequent clonotype in two of eight donors.

This clonotype has at least ten counts. It lacks a known antigen. No quality values exist for individual bases; no much larger clone is one base distant. Sequenced on an Illumina HiSeq 1500. The raw public reads went through TCRdb reprocessing: fastp at Q25, MiXCR clone calling, in-frame beta chains kept. Duplicate CDR3 protein sequences are folded into a single record with the most common DNA and genes. In this sample the table shows 800,000 to 950,000 distinct CDR3 sequences, 30% to 35% of which occur a single time. The ten largest clones add up to under 15% of the sample. Spanning cysteine to phenylalanine, the CDR3 consists of 18 amino acids. CDR3 DNA is the only sequence kept; it has 54 bases, read in frame from the first base. Deletion took 0 bases off V and 7 bases off J, with a span of 22 bases between the germline ends. The germline V gene supplies CDR1 SGHTA and CDR2 FQGNSA. In light of the paper, this sample's treatment or condition label describes: in vitro stimulation with specific CMV peptide epitopes to enrich CMV-specific T cells.

This clonotype was sampled from a human donor in good health (CMV status not recorded). Some clones in this sample may be carry-over from other donors' samples. In this chain, TRBV7-2 is recombined with TRBJ2-1, and possibly TRBD2, on 10 matching bases. Sequenced material: cultured CD8+ T cells from PBMCs, taken from culture after CMV antigen stimulation. The CDR3 reads CASSLANRGLAGANEQFF. In nucleotide form, the sequence is TGTGCCAGCAGCTTAGCTAACAGGGGGCTAGCGGGGGCGAATGAGCAGTTCTTC.